This T cell receptor (beta chain) was observed in a study of OX40 agonist ivuxolimab in advanced cancers. For context, the study as a whole: The costimulatory receptor OX40 (CD134) was targeted by ivuxolimab, a fully human IgG2 agonistic monoclonal antibody. Intravenous ivuxolimab was administered to patients every 2 weeks at six dose levels: 0.01, 0.1, 0.3, 1.5, 3 and 10 mg/kg. Among the approximately 50 dose-escalation patients, 19 had hepatocellular carcinoma, roughly 15 melanoma, 9 renal cell carcinoma and 9 head and neck cancer. In the dose-escalation cohort, more than 80% of patients were male, and the mean age was 60 years with a range of about 20 to 80. Prior anti-PD-1, anti-PD-L1 or anti-CTLA-4 therapy was permitted, and about 40% of dose-escalation patients had received checkpoint inhibitors. Partial responses were achieved by three dose-escalation patients, of whom one had hepatocellular carcinoma and two had cutaneous melanoma. The purpose of peripheral TCRbeta sequencing was to test whether ivuxolimab changed TCR sequence diversity and led to clonal T-cell expansion. The paper covers the monotherapy dose-escalation part of the phase I ivuxolimab trial, which included N of about 56 patients. General conclusions and limits of the study: In the 0.1-3.0 mg/kg groups, partial responders had among the lowest normalized peripheral clonal expansion, particularly in CD8+ T cells. After ivuxolimab, expanded clones were on average more numerous among CD8+ T cells than among CD4+ T cells. Low levels of normalized T-cell clonal expansion were also seen in some patients who did not respond. At doses from 0.1 to 3.0 mg/kg, clonal expansion was seen in both CD4+ and CD8+ blood T cells between baseline and week 6. The antigen specificity of the clonally expanded peripheral T cells was not determined.

Patients with a history of autoimmune disease or receiving systemic immunosuppression were excluded from the trial. In every dose cohort, peripheral blood was drawn for TCR sequencing at baseline, cycle 4 day 1, and cycle 7 day 1. Samples came from an open-label, multicenter, first-in-human phase I dose-escalation trial of ivuxolimab. Adults with locally advanced or metastatic melanoma, renal cell carcinoma, hepatocellular carcinoma or head and neck squamous cell carcinoma were enrolled in the trial. Before TCR sequencing, CD4+ T cells and CD8+ T cells were sorted from peripheral blood as separate populations. Genomic DNA was isolated from the sorted cells so that the TCRbeta CDR3 region could be sequenced. The immunoSEQ Assay was used for sequencing of TCRbeta CDR3 regions. This is the immuneACCESS table as TCRdb keeps it, with only in-frame sequences that have V and J called. A part of the clones is gone; compared with another copy, unresolved V genes explain less than half, and the rest is unexplained. The sample includes tens of thousands of clones, with roughly 94% observed a single time. Around 12% of the sample lies in the top ten.

Between the V and J ends, shortened by 3 bases and 1 base respectively, the junction contains 10 bases. Measured from the cysteine to the phenylalanine, the CDR3 is 14 residues long. Only the CDR3 region is kept as DNA, spanning 42 bases read in frame from base 1. Via the germline V gene, CDR1 is SGHRS and CDR2 YFSETQ. Concerning this clone itself: This clone's antigen is unknown. Per-base quality was not reported, and no clone a single base away is much larger than it.

This receptor chain uses TRBV5-1 and TRBJ2-5, with no D gene named confidently. The sequence was obtained from an adult with an advanced solid tumor such as melanoma, head and neck, liver or kidney cancer. Sequenced material: CD4+ or CD8+ T cells sorted from blood, taken in a trial of the OX40 agonist ivuxolimab. The CDR3 is CASSSGPSQETQYF. The DNA is TGCGCCAGCAGCTCCGGACCGAGCCAAGAGACCCAGTACTTC.